These T cell receptor beta chains were read from a single sample in a study of CXCR3-negative and CXCR3-positive naive CD8 T cells. Using the 5' RACE reads, TCRdb records one entry per CDR3 protein without DNA. Recorded for this sample: approximately 6,900 distinct CDR3 sequences. The sample comprised naive CXCR3+ CD8+ T cells from blood. The receptors shown here come from a human donor in good health. Some clones in this sample may be carry-over from other donors' samples. Both conserved end residues are part of each CDR3. The order of the fields is J gene, clone size, V gene, CDR3 protein. Not all rows give a size; the values are once, few, many and, for expanded clones, a class.

TRBJ1-2	medium-sized	TRBV29-1	CSVRQDANYGYTF
TRBJ2-4	NA	TRBV28	CASSPVSDLREIQYF
TRBJ2-1	NA	TRBV12-5	CASGLGFKPNEQFF
TRBJ2-1	medium-sized	TRBV7-3	CASSLTAVGRKNEQFF
TRBJ2-5	NA	TRBV6-2/TRBV6-3	CASSLLNREETQYF
TRBJ2-1	medium-sized	TRBV7-3	CASSLSVGRVDEQFF
TRBJ2-7	medium-sized	TRBV28	CASREGRIISYEQYF
TRBJ2-1	medium-sized	TRBV5-1	CASSLDRALGNEQFF
TRBJ1-2	medium-sized	TRBV29-1	CSVPRTVYGYTF
TRBJ2-7	medium-sized	TRBV20-1	CSARDRTYEQYF
TRBJ2-1	medium-sized	TRBV11-2	CASSLSPVGASRDEQFF
TRBJ2-5	NA	TRBV2	CASMGLDGQYF
TRBJ2-7	NA	TRBV29-1	CSVASGTRRLGEQYF
TRBJ1-2	medium-sized	TRBV20-1	CSAIWDYGYTF
TRBJ2-1	NA	TRBV20-1	CSARDLGPANEQFF
TRBJ1-1	medium-sized	TRBV29-1	CSVDSQNTEAFF
TRBJ2-1	NA	TRBV5-4	CASSLSSKDEQFF
TRBJ2-5	NA	TRBV21-1	CASSSCPTEETQYF
TRBJ2-5	NA	TRBV7-9	CASSWGPESGQGYQETQYF
TRBJ2-5	medium-sized	TRBV29-1	CSVGSGGPRETQYF
TRBJ2-1	medium-sized	TRBV20-1	CSASSEGGSPYNEQFF
TRBJ2-7	NA	TRBV29-1	CSASALGEQYF
TRBJ1-2	NA	TRBV4-2	CASSHRDGYTF